This entry lists 5 T cell receptor beta chains sequenced from one sample in a study of beta chain features in type 1 diabetes. Investigators reverse transcribed all isolated RNA, so they sequenced expressed TCRB transcripts. Clones were sequenced by immunoSEQ multiplex PCR, and TCRdb holds only the in-frame ones, with some missing. The sample consists of over 120,000 clones, about 10% of them appearing once. Specimen: naive CD4+ T cells from blood. The source is a man between 18 and 35 years old in good health.

The chain employs TRBV7-8 and TRBJ1-4; D gene ambiguous. V gave up 6 bases and J gave up 5 bases, with 16 bases separating them. Germline CDR1 SGHVS, CDR2 FQNEAQ. The CDR3 is 15 amino acids. CDR3 nucleotide sequence: TGTGCCAGCAGTCCAGAAGATTGGGCGAATGAAAAACTGTTTTTT. This sequence encodes CASSPEDWANEKLFF.

In its sample, this clone was seen a few times. The chain joins TRBV6-5 to TRBJ2-7; D is unclear. Trimming removed 6 bases from V and 2 bases from J, with 14 bases in between. Germline CDR1 reads MNHEY; CDR2 reads SVGAGI. The CDR3 is 14 amino acids. CDR3 in DNA: TGTGCCAGCAGCCGACCTCAGGTGGCCTACGAGCAGTACTTC. This gives the protein CASSRPQVAYEQYF.

The CDR3 coding sequence is TGTGCCAGTACCAGTGGGAGGGGCGCTGACTATGGCTACACCTTC. Its translation is CASTSGRGADYGYTF. The V call is TRBV19, the J call TRBJ1-2, with D possibly TRBD1 on 5 matching bases. This CDR3 contains 15 residues. Germline CDR1 LNHDA, CDR2 SQIVND (reference sequence). Trimming removed 7 bases at V and 3 bases at J, with 18 bases between.

This clone has at least ten counts. V usage is TRBV9 and J usage is TRBJ2-3; a possible D gene is TRBD2 (6 bases). The length of the CDR3 is 15 residues. Trimming removed 4 bases at V and 3 bases at J, with 15 bases between. Per germline, CDR1 SGDLS and CDR2 YYNGEE. CDR3 protein: CASSRTGVETDTQYF. The CDR3, as DNA: TGTGCCAGCAGCCGTACGGGGGTTGAGACAGATACGCAGTATTTT. Supplemented by reference TRBV9 and TRBJ2-3, the full variable domain reads DSGVTQTPKHLITATGQRVTLRCSPRSGDLSVYWYQQSLDQGLQFLIQYYNGEERAKGNILERFSAQQFPDLHSELNLSSLELGDSALYFCASSRTGVETDTQYFGPGTRLTVL.

This rearrangement joins TRBV27 to TRBJ2-1; D gene ambiguous. The V end lost 4 bases, the J end lost 3 bases, and 10 bases lay between the germline ends. This CDR3 has 14 amino acids. The germline V gene has CDR1 MNHEY and CDR2 SMNVEV (reference sequence). The chain's CDR3 is CASSSPLGYNEQFF. The CDR3 coding sequence is TGTGCCAGCAGTTCCCCTCTAGGCTACAATGAGCAGTTCTTC.